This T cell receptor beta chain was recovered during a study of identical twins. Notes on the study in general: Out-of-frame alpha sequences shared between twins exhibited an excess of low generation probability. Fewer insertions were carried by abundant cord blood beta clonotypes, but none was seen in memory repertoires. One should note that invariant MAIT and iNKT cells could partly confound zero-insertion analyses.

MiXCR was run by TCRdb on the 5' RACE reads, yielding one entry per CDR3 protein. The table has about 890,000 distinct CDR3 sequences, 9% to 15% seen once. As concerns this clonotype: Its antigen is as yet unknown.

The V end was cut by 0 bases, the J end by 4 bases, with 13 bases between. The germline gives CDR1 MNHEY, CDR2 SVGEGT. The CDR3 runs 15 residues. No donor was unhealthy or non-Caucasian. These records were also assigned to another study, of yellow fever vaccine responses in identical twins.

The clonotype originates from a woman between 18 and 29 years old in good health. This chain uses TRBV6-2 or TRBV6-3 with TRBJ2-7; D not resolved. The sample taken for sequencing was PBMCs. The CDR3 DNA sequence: TGTGCCAGCAGTTACTCTCCCTCACTCATTTACGAGCAGTACGTC. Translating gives CASSYSPSLIYEQYV.